This T cell receptor (beta chain) is from a study of cytomegalovirus exposure and HLA in healthy donors. The study's findings and limits: Available immune exposure information was restricted to CMV serostatus only. The authors later found most CMV-associated TCR beta chains appeared HLA-restricted. A prior analysis recorded that most TCR beta V segments were productive about 87% or about 30% of the time. HLA allele associations emerged for roughly 16,000 TCR beta sequences in a later analysis, at 0.05 false discovery rate.

In the case of this clone: Antigen: not known.

The PCR ran on 60 Vbeta and 13 Jbeta primers. Data came from immunoSEQ multiplex PCR; TCRdb stores just in-frame clones and leaves some out. The sample includes 95,000 to 150,000 clones, roughly 14% of them seen just once. J was trimmed by 5 bases and V by 5 bases; bases with no gene match: 5. Germline CDR1 MNHEY, CDR2 SVGAGI. The length of the CDR3 is 13 residues. This receptor was identified in a woman younger than 30 in good health and CMV-seronegative. The V and J genes are TRBV6-5 and TRBJ2-7; 8 positions agree with TRBD1. Sequenced: PBMCs. CDR3 in amino acids: CASSLTGDHEQYF. The CDR3 DNA reads as TGTGCCAGCAGTCTGACAGGGGACCACGAGCAGTACTTC.